Detailed here is one TCR beta chain. What this receptor recognizes is not known. Per-base qualities were not stored, and no clone one base away is much larger. The entire amount of isolated RNA was reverse transcribed using the High Capacity cDNA Reverse Transcription Kit, so the sequenced TCRB transcripts were expressed ones. Naive, central memory and regulatory T cell samples underwent deep immunoSEQ sequencing, averaging approximately 3.5 million total reads per sample. Sorted cells were lysed in RLT buffer, and RNA was extracted using DNase-treated RNeasy Micro or Mini kits according to cell number. To prevent cross-contamination, each cell subset was processed individually, whereas patient and healthy donor samples were processed jointly. Using the immunoSEQ multiplex PCR, TCRB sequences were amplified from cDNA into 87-bp fragments spanning the CDR3 region. Sequencing of the amplicons was done on the Illumina HiSeq platform. Under the source paper's analysis protocol: Synthetic template baselines were used to correct PCR bias computationally, reads within Hamming distance 2 were collapsed, and singletons that could not be merged were discarded. Reads were aligned to IMGT to assign V, D and J genes, CDR3 length, and insertions or deletions at six rearrangement sites. Within each subset, clonotype counts were normalized to sorted cell number, after which true diversity and Gini coefficients were computed with the tcR R package. The overlap coefficient, calculated on TCRB nucleotide sequences, was used to quantify repertoire sharing. Out-of-frame TCRB sequences from naive cells were analyzed to stand in for the pre-selection repertoire. TCRdb limited this immuneACCESS table to in-frame rearrangements with V and J called. A share of clones is missing; checked studies link under half to unresolved V genes, and the rest is unexplained. That table supplies the V and J calls and clone size; D and trimming were determined from the DNA. The sample table records under 250,000 clones; 13% to 15% of these occur just once. Around 0.026% of the sample goes to the ten largest clones.

The record originates from a study of beta chain features in type 1 diabetes (dated by TCRdb to between 2018 and 2020). Regarding the research as a whole: Mean age, gender distribution, total cell number and subset yield did not differ between patients and healthy donors. In the study, recently diagnosed type 1 diabetes patients and matched healthy donors were compared on the TCRB repertoires of their sorted circulating CD4+ T cell subsets. Whereas all 30 or so donors provided naive and central memory subsets, regulatory and stem cell-like memory subsets were isolated from just 8 patients and roughly 8 healthy donors. A total of around 100 million sorted cells were examined across all samples, and RNA yield correlated strongly with the number of cells per subset.

Each donor gave one peripheral blood draw, about 110 mL on average, collected into heparinised tubes. Using a panel that included CD45RO, CCR7, CD25, CD127, CD95 and CD27, naive, central memory, regulatory and stem cell-like memory CD4+ T cells were sorted on a BD FACSAria II. Purity was above 95% for every sorted population. PBMCs were separated immediately by Lymphoprep density gradient centrifugation and were stained directly, without being cultured. Samples were stained and sorted in pairs, with one healthy donor and one patient per experiment, so that batch effects were minimized. What the work shows at the level of the full study, not this receptor alone: Because cDNA was sequenced instead of genomic DNA, highly expressing activated cells could be over-represented, though the groups showed no difference in activation or CD3 levels. At VDJ recombination sites, patients with type 1 diabetes made fewer insertions and deleted more nucleotides, a pattern implying thymic rearrangement abnormalities. Because the HLA sub-analyses included only small numbers of individuals, any influence of HLA type on TCRB rearrangement was left unresolved. The naive, central memory and regulatory TCRB repertoires appeared to resemble one another more closely among patients than among healthy donors. PCR might favor shorter templates, but patient and control samples were amplified and corrected together, so any skew would affect both groups equally. A moderate but significant shortening of TCRB CDR3 length was observed in type 1 diabetes patients in all four CD4+ subsets.

Material for sequencing was naive CD4+ T cells from blood. The sample's cell subset or site label is to be understood as: true naive CD4+ T cells. The TCR comes from a woman in her 40s in good health.

The CDR3 protein: CASSWERDTDTQYF. The nucleotide sequence reads TGCGCCAGCAGTTGGGAACGGGATACAGATACGCAGTATTTT. The chain is assembled from TRBV5-1 and TRBJ2-3; a tentative D match to TRBD2 spans 5 bases. The junction carries 13 bases between V and J, which are trimmed by 5 bases and 3 bases respectively. According to the germline V gene, CDR1 reads SGHRS and CDR2 reads YFSETQ. The CDR3, from cysteine to phenylalanine, totals 14 residues. The CDR3 DNA has 42 bases and is translated from base 1.